These T cell receptor beta chains were read from a single sample in a study of molecular identifiers for immune sequencing clone quantification. TCRdb processed the PCR reads anew with MiXCR; each CDR3 protein has one entry. Of 68,000 or so distinct CDR3 sequences in the sample, around 17% were seen once. The source material was naive CD8+ T cells from blood, with Jurkat cell RNA spiked in. These receptors originate from a human donor in good health. Some libraries in this study had Jurkat cell RNA spiked in. The CDR3 runs from the conserved cysteine through the conserved F or W. Where a row states a size, it is once, few, many or the class of an expanded clone; other rows omit it.

J	size	V	CDR3
TRBJ2-7	many	TRBV25-1	CASRDSSSYEQYF
TRBJ1-6	many	TRBV19	CASKTPGYSPLHF
TRBJ2-7	few	TRBV19	CASSIQGTGGYEQYF
TRBJ2-3	many	TRBV7-9	CASSSSGSDLDTQYF
TRBJ2-7	many	TRBV6-2/TRBV6-3	CASNRGTGGTYEQYF
TRBJ2-7	many	TRBV7-2	CASSLVPGNEQYF
TRBJ2-1	many	TRBV11-2	CASSSWTSGRRGGGSYNEQFF
TRBJ2-7	many	TRBV7-9	CASSSQDGPYYEQYF
TRBJ1-1	many	TRBV5-1	CASSPNPPGGDIKTVMNTEAFF
TRBJ1-6	many	TRBV2	CASSEANRWSSYNSPLHF
TRBJ1-2	.	TRBV7-9	CASSLTIDPETGYTF
TRBJ2-7	many	TRBV7-9	CACAPPDRTTYEQYF
TRBJ2-7	many	TRBV7-9	CASSSSGTGYYEQYF
TRBJ2-1	.	TRBV20-1	CSARDCKSSGTPSYNEQFF
TRBJ2-1	many	TRBV7-2	CASLLPREFEREYYNEQFF
TRBJ2-2	many	TRBV7-2	CASSLRTGGYTGELFF
TRBJ2-1	many	TRBV10-2	CASSVFNEQFF
TRBJ2-3	many	TRBV5-1	CASSPWDRSTDTQYF
TRBJ2-7	many	TRBV6-1	CASRVTSGRVYEQYF
TRBJ2-1	.	TRBV4-1	CASSQAVLVEQFF
TRBJ2-3	many	TRBV5-4	CASSLGQAGVPDTQYF
TRBJ2-3	many	TRBV11-2	CASSFDGQGSTDTQYF
TRBJ2-3	many	TRBV7-8	CASSLGGASGSPDTQYF
TRBJ2-1	few	TRBV20-1	CSAMGLADTLGIQYNEQFF
TRBJ2-7	many	TRBV28	CATRTSGAYEQYF
TRBJ1-2	many	TRBV10-3	CAISEGGGNYGYTF
TRBJ2-5	many	TRBV11-3	CASSLVQSIRQIRETQYF
TRBJ2-7	many	TRBV28	CASQTGISYEQYF
TRBJ2-5	.	TRBV12-3/TRBV12-4	CASSFSAAFQETQYF
TRBJ1-1	many	TRBV4-3	CASSQGEGVTEAFF
TRBJ2-3	many	TRBV20-1	CSAIGESGGDTQYF
TRBJ2-6	many	TRBV19	CASSSQYSGANVLTF
TRBJ2-1	few	TRBV27	CASSIGTSGNNEQFF
TRBJ2-7	many	TRBV5-4	CASSLTPSGSYEQYF
TRBJ2-4	many	TRBV5-4	CASSPPDLNIQYF
TRBJ2-7	many	TRBV20-1	CSARVEYSYEQYF
TRBJ1-5	few	TRBV28	CASSFGPISNQPQHF
TRBJ1-2	many	TRBV5-1	CASSLSGTGYGYTF
TRBJ2-7	many	TRBV4-1	CASSQGWTSYEQYF
TRBJ2-1	.	TRBV10-2	CASRERTSGRFYNEQFF
TRBJ2-1	few	TRBV9	CASSVVSSSYNEQFF
TRBJ2-3	many	TRBV5-1	CASSDRGADTQYF
TRBJ2-7	.	TRBV5-1	CASGGRDRGSYEQYF
TRBJ1-1	many	TRBV27	CASSTGGDTEAFF
TRBJ2-2	.	TRBV11-3	CASSDRTGVGTGELFF
TRBJ2-3	many	TRBV6-1	CASRRGSTDTQYF